A selection of T cell receptor beta chains follows, all from one sample in a study of OX40 agonist ivuxolimab in advanced cancers. TCRdb keeps only in-frame clones here, not all; method: immunoSEQ multiplex PCR. The sample includes roughly 76,000 clones, around 81% seen only once; the top ten take 5.9%. The source was CD4+ or CD8+ T cells sorted from blood, collected in a trial of the OX40 agonist ivuxolimab. The origin of the receptors is an adult with an advanced solid tumor such as melanoma, head and neck, liver or kidney cancer. Both conserved end residues are part of each CDR3. The D gene is left open where the match is weak. Size is stated for part of the rows, as once, few or many counts, or as a class when the clone is expanded.

CDR3 DNA	CDR3 protein	clone size	V gene	J gene	D gene
TGTGCCAGCAGGACTGGGACAGGGGCAAATGAGCAGTTCTTC	CASRTGTGANEQFF	-	TRBV27	TRBJ2-1	TRBD1
TGTGCCAGCAGGCCCCGGGACAGGGCCTTCAGTTTT	CASRPRDRAFSF	-	TRBV13	TRBJ2-3	TRBD1
TGTGCCAGCCAAACAGGCATGAACACTGAAGCTTTCTTT	CASQTGMNTEAFF	-	TRBV18	TRBJ1-1	-
TGTGCCAGCAGGATTGGGGGGGCGGCCGACGAGCAGTACTTC	CASRIGGAADEQYF	-	TRBV27	TRBJ2-7	-
TGTGCCAGCATAGGGACGGCCGATGAGCAGTTCTTC	CASIGTADEQFF	-	TRBV11-2	TRBJ2-1	-
TGTGCCAGCCGAAAAATTCTCGATGAGCAGTTCTTC	CASRKILDEQFF	-	TRBV2	TRBJ2-1	-
TGTGCCAGCAGATCGAAGATGAACACTGAAGCTTTCTTT	CASRSKMNTEAFF	-	TRBV6-1	TRBJ1-1	-
TGTGCCAGCAGCCGGGACCCCCACACCGGGGAGCTGTTTTTT	CASSRDPHTGELFF	-	TRBV6-4	TRBJ2-2	-
TGCGCCAGCAGCCATGGGATCCGGGACACTGAAGCTTTCTTT	CASSHGIRDTEAFF	once	TRBV4-3	TRBJ1-1	-
TGTGCCAGCAGCTCAGGTGTATACCAACAAAGTCGGGCCAACGTCCTGACTTTC	CASSSGVYQQSRANVLTF	-	TRBV7-9	TRBJ2-6	-
TGCGCCAGCAGCTCTGGGCCTAGCGGGGGGGCCGTTGAGCAGTTCTTC	CASSSGPSGGAVEQFF	-	TRBV5-1	TRBJ2-1	TRBD2
TGTGCCAGCAGTTTGGGCACTGAAGCTTTCTTT	CASSLGTEAFF	-	TRBV6-5	TRBJ1-1	-
TGTGCCACCAGCAGAAAGGACAACACTGAAGCTTTCTTT	CATSRKDNTEAFF	-	TRBV15	TRBJ1-1	-
TGTGCCAGCAGCTTATGGGGGGGGACGGACCAAGAGACCCAGTACTTC	CASSLWGGTDQETQYF	-	TRBV7-8	TRBJ2-5	TRBD2
TGTGCCAGTAGCAGCGACAGGGGGACTGAAGCTTTCTTT	CASSSDRGTEAFF	-	TRBV19	TRBJ1-1	TRBD1
TGTGCCAGCTCACCATCTGAACAGGGCCCCGGGGGGACCCAGTACTTC	CASSPSEQGPGGTQYF	few	TRBV18	TRBJ2-5	-
TGCGCCAGCAGCTTGGGGGATGCGAACACTGAAGCTTTCTTT	CASSLGDANTEAFF	once	TRBV5-1	TRBJ1-1	-
TGTGCCAGTAGTATAGAGCCCGTGGCGGCAGGCACCCGGGTGCAGCCCCAGCATTTT	CASSIEPVAAGTRVQPQHF	-	TRBV19	TRBJ1-5	-